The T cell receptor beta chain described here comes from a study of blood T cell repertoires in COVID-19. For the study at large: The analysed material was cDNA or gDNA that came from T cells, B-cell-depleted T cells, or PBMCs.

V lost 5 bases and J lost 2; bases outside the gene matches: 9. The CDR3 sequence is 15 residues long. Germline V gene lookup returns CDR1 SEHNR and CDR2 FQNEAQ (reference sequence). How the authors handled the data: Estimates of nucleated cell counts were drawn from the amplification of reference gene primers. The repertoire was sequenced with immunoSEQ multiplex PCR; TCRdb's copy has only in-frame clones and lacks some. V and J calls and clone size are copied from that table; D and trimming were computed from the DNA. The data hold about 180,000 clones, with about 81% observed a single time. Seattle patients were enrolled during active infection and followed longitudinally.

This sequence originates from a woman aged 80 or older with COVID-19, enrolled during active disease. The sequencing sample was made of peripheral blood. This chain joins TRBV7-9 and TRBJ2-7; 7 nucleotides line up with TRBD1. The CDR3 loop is CASSPRDSVAYEQYF. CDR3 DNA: TGTGCCAGCAGCCCTAGGGACAGCGTGGCCTACGAGCAGTACTTC. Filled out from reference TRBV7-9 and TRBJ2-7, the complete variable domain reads DTGVSQNPRHKITKRGQNVTFRCDPISEHNRLYWYRQTLGQGPEFLTYFQNEAQLEKSRLLSDRFSAERPKGSFSTLEIQRTEQGDSAMYLCASSPRDSVAYEQYFGPGTRLTVT.